The count of the clone carrying this T cell receptor (beta chain) is one. Per the authors' pipeline: Estimation of nucleated cell counts was performed using reference gene primer amplification. Clones were read by immunoSEQ multiplex PCR, and TCRdb kept only the in-frame ones, dropping some. The DNA gave D and trimming, while V, J and clone size come from that table. The sample includes fewer than 400,000 clones, approximately 90% seen only once; the top ten take 4% to 5%. The sample is drawn from a study of blood T cell repertoires in COVID-19. The participants were between 18 and 89 years old and came from roughly 25 US areas. Participants reported their clinical history, and cohort assignment relied on those reports. Two negative PCRs, clearance, or symptom resolution characterized the recovered Cohort 3 donors. The CDR3 consists of 15 residues. The V and J ends lost 0 bases and 5 bases respectively, with 13 bases between them. Germline V lookup: CDR1 MNHEY, CDR2 SVGAGI.

The sequence was collected from a man in his thirties or forties who had recovered from COVID-19. Input material: PBMCs or T cells enriched from blood (not recorded which). This sequence joins TRBV6-5 and TRBJ1-1; the D gene is possibly TRBD1 (6 bases). The CDR3 bases are TGTGCCAGCAGTTACTCGACAGGTAAAGGGACTGAAGCTTTCTTT. It encodes CASSYSTGKGTEAFF.